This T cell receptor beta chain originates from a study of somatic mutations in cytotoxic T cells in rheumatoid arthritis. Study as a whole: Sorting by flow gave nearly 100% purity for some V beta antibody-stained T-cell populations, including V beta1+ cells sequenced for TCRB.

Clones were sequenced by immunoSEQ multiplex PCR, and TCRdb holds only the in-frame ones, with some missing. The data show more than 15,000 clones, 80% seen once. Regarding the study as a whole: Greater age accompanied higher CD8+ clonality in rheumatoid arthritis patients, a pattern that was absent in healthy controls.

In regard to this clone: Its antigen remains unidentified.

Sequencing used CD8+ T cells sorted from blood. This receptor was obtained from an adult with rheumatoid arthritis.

The CDR3 here is CSVAGGGDWKTQYF. The CDR3 coding sequence is TGCAGCGTTGCGGGCGGGGGCGATTGGAAGACCCAGTACTTC. The chain couples TRBV29-1 to TRBJ2-5; TRBD2 might be the D (7 bases). Trimming took 4 bases from V and 6 from J, leaving 18 bases between them. This CDR3 comprises 14 residues. Germline lookup yields CDR1 SQVTM and CDR2 ANQGSEA.